These 14 T cell receptor beta chains share one sample of origin, sequenced in a study of response to subunit inactivated influenza vaccine. MiXCR was run by TCRdb on the RT-PCR reads, yielding one entry per CDR3 protein. The table shows 400,000 to 650,000 distinct CDR3 sequences, with about 7.2% occurring only once. This material consisted of PBMCs from blood, taken about 24 months after vaccination. The receptors stem from a man aged 45 to 75 who received an inactivated influenza vaccine.

This clonotype was seen at least ten times. V and J are TRBV5-6 and TRBJ2-5; D not resolved. Germline V CDR1 and CDR2: SGHDT, YYEEEE. This CDR3 comprises 13 residues. V was clipped by 3 bases and J by 4 bases, with 10 bases between them. CDR3 residues: CASSYKTGETQYF. In DNA form, the CDR3 reads TGTGCCAGCAGCTACAAAACCGGAGAGACCCAGTACTTC.

This clonotype has more than one count but fewer than ten. This chain uses TRBV27 with TRBJ2-1; 7 nucleotides match TRBD2. The CDR3 loop spans 16 amino acids. V was clipped by 5 bases and J by 5 bases; unmatched bases: 12. CDR1 is MNHEY and CDR2 is SMNVEV in the germline V gene (reference sequence). Written as DNA, the CDR3 is TGTGCCAGCAGTCCCTTCCGCGGGAGCGCTGACAATGAGCAGTTCTTC. This encodes CASSPFRGSADNEQFF.

This chain connects TRBV27 to TRBJ2-3; D is perhaps TRBD2 (5 bases). V was pared by 3 bases and J by 5 bases, with 9 bases between. Germline V gene lookup returns CDR1 MNHEY and CDR2 SMNVEV (reference sequence). The CDR3 consists of 13 residues. CDR3 region: CASSFEGRDTQYF. The CDR3, as DNA: TGTGCCAGCAGTTTTGAGGGAAGAGATACGCAGTATTTT.

This sequence joins TRBV7-3 and TRBJ2-1, with 9 bases matching TRBD1. The CDR3 totals 16 residues. With 0 bases clipped from V and 6 bases from J, the junction kept 6 bases outside the gene matches. Germline V gene sequence: CDR1 SGHTA, CDR2 FQGTGA. The CDR3 DNA reads as TGTGCCAGCAGCTTAACGGGACAGGGCGGTCTCAATGAGCAGTTCTTC. This codes for CASSLTGQGGLNEQFF.

The V and J genes are TRBV10-2 and TRBJ2-2; 10 bases line up with TRBD1. The germline gives CDR1 WSHSY, CDR2 SAAADI. CDR3 length equals 13 residues. J gave up 5 bases and V 6 bases, and 0 bases lay outside the gene matches. In DNA form, the CDR3 reads TGCGCCAGCAGGGGACAGGGGACCGGGGAGCTGTTTTTT. Residues: CASRGQGTGELFF.

V usage is TRBV6-5 and J usage is TRBJ2-1, with D perhaps matching TRBD2 (6 bases). V dropped 0 bases and J dropped 0 bases, with 12 bases sitting between them. CDR1 is MNHEY and CDR2 is SVGAGI in the germline V gene. The length of the CDR3 is 17 residues. CDR3 nucleotides: TGTGCCAGCAGTTACTCCGGGGTAGCGGTCTCCTACAATGAGCAGTTCTTC. It yields the protein CASSYSGVAVSYNEQFF.

The V gene is TRBV7-9, the J gene TRBJ1-1; D perhaps matches TRBD1 (6 bases). Looked up from germline, CDR1 is SEHNR and CDR2 is FQNEAQ (reference sequence). Trimming removed 2 bases at V and 5 bases at J, with 15 bases between. The CDR3 consists of 15 residues. Written as DNA, the CDR3 is TGTGCCAGCAGCTTACAGGGTGGGCAGGGGACTGAAGCTTTCTTT. Amino acid sequence: CASSLQGGQGTEAFF.

The V and J genes are TRBV5-1 and TRBJ2-1; weak D call: TRBD1 (5 bases). V was trimmed by 4 bases and J by 5 bases, leaving 19 bases between them. The germline gives CDR1 SGHRS, CDR2 YFSETQ. There are 16 residues in the CDR3. The CDR3 region has the DNA TGCGCCAGCAGCACCGATGGACAACCAAATCACAATGAGCAGTTCTTC. Its protein product is CASSTDGQPNHNEQFF.

Many counts were recorded for this clonotype. The rearrangement joins TRBV5-1 to TRBJ1-1, with D unresolved. Per germline, CDR1 SGHRS and CDR2 YFSETQ. Deletions cut 0 bases from V and 1 base from J, with 7 bases between. CDR3 size: 14 residues. The CDR3 DNA reads TGCGCCAGCAGCTTGGTTCGAGAGAACACTGAAGCTTTCTTT. This gives the protein CASSLVRENTEAFF.

Many counts were recorded for this clonotype. V is TRBV12-3 or TRBV12-4 and J is TRBJ1-4; D not certain. This CDR3 region has 14 residues. Trimming left V 5 bases short and J 5 bases short, with 12 bases between. This CDR3 is CASSPPQYNEKLFF. The CDR3 DNA is TGTGCCAGCAGTCCCCCCCAGTACAATGAAAAACTGTTTTTT.

The chain links TRBV14 to TRBJ1-1; a weak D match, TRBD1 (5 bases). Germline CDR1 is SGHDN and CDR2 is FVKESK. CDR3 length: 15 amino acids. Trimming took off 4 bases at V and 4 bases at J, with 16 bases between the two ends. CDR3 coding DNA: TGTGCCAGCAGCCGACTAGGACACATGAGCACTGAAGCTTTCTTT. Translated: CASSRLGHMSTEAFF.

The chain has TRBV7-2 and TRBJ2-3; D gene unclear. The CDR3 is 13 amino acids. The V and J ends lost 2 bases and 2 bases respectively, with 5 bases between them. Looked up from germline, CDR1 is SGHTA and CDR2 is FQGNSA. CDR3 sequence reads: CASSLTPTDTQYF. As DNA, the CDR3 is TGTGCCAGCAGCTTAACACCCACAGATACGCAGTATTTT.

As regards this clonotype: Germline is not matched at one junction end, which may reflect a read error. J is TRBJ2-2 and V is TRBV5-1; tentative D call: TRBD2 (5 bases). The CDR3 is 15 residues long. The V gene's germline CDR1 is SGHRS and CDR2 YFSETQ. The CDR3 bases are TGCGCCAGCAGCTTGGGAGAGTCGGCCACCGGGGAGCAGTTTTTT. Amino acids: CASSLGESATGEQFF.

This chain's CDR3 is CASSPIPGYYEQYF. In DNA form, the CDR3 reads TGTGCCAGCAGTCCGATACCAGGATACTACGAGCAGTACTTC. The rearrangement links TRBV27 to TRBJ2-7, with D unresolved. The CDR3 has 14 residues. Trimming pared 5 bases from V and 3 bases from J, leaving 14 bases between. Germline V CDR1 and CDR2: MNHEY, SMNVEV (reference sequence).